The 13 T cell receptor beta chains given below trace back to one sample, sequenced in a study of control samples from healthy donors and cancer patients. Profiled with immunoSEQ multiplex PCR; TCRdb holds only in-frame clones, not every one. This table holds 20,000 to 25,000 clones, about 85% found once. Sequencing used PBMCs. All receptors come from a man in his 60s with colorectal cancer.

This rearrangement joins TRBV5-1 to TRBJ2-3; TRBD2 aligns across 9 bases. Trimming at V came to 0 bases and at J to 6 bases, leaving 14 bases not matched to a gene. The germline V gene has CDR1 SGHRS and CDR2 YFSETQ. The CDR3 totals 18 residues. The chain's CDR3 is CASSLVPAGGALSDTQYF. In DNA, the CDR3 is TGCGCCAGCAGCTTGGTGCCAGCGGGGGGCGCCCTCTCCGATACGCAGTATTTT.

This chain links TRBV19 with TRBJ2-5; TRBD1 is a possible D gene (7 bases). The CDR3 spans 13 residues. Per the germline V gene, CDR1 is LNHDA and CDR2 is SQIVND (reference sequence). Between the trimmed V and J ends, which lost 3 bases and 8 bases, there was a span of 13 bases. The CDR3 reads CASSMYRGGTQYF. CDR3 nucleotide sequence: TGTGCCAGTAGTATGTACAGGGGAGGAACCCAGTACTTC.

The sample holds one count of this clone. CDR3 nucleotides: TGCGCCAGCAAAAGTGGGGATCAGCCCCAGCATTTT. Protein product: CASKSGDQPQHF. This chain links TRBV10-2 with TRBJ1-5; D is unclear. CDR3 size: 12 residues. Germline CDR1 and CDR2: WSHSY and SAAADI. V was pared by 7 bases and J by 5 bases, with 9 bases between.

The V gene is TRBV10-3, the J gene TRBJ1-6; D remains ambiguous. The V gene lost 0 bases and the J gene lost 4 bases, with 7 bases spanning the gap. The CDR3 has 15 amino acids. Germline CDR1 is ENHRY and CDR2 is SYGVKD. CDR3 nucleotides: TGTGCCATCAGTGAGTCGGCCTCATATAATTCACCCCTCCACTTT. Translated, it gives CAISESASYNSPLHF.

The gene calls are TRBV10-1 and TRBJ2-5, with 9 bases identical to TRBD1. The V gene's germline CDR1 is WNHNN and CDR2 SYGVQD (reference sequence). CDR3 length: 15 residues. Trimming cost V 6 bases and J 5 bases; bases outside gene matches: 10. The CDR3 DNA is TGCGCCAGCAGCGCCGGGACAGGGTCTGTGGAGACCCAGTACTTC. It codes for CASSAGTGSVETQYF.

V and J are TRBV6-5 and TRBJ2-2; D unclear. V lost 0 bases to trimming and J lost 1 base, with 9 bases between them. This CDR3 has 16 amino acids. Germline CDR1 reads MNHEY; CDR2 reads SVGAGI. The CDR3 region has the DNA TGTGCCAGCAGTTACTCACCGACGGGGAACACCGGGGAGCTGTTTTTT. It is translated as CASSYSPTGNTGELFF.

This chain links TRBV30 with TRBJ2-2; D not resolved. Germline V gene sequence: CDR1 GTSNPN, CDR2 SVGIG (reference sequence). There are 12 residues in the CDR3. V lost 5 bases to trimming and J lost 6 bases, with 10 bases between them. The CDR3 DNA is TGTGCCTGGCGGCTAGTATCCGGGGAGCTGTTTTTT. Its translation: CAWRLVSGELFF.

The rearrangement uses TRBV7-7 and TRBJ2-5; no reliable D call. The CDR3 runs 14 residues. The germline CDR1 and CDR2 sequences are SSHAT and FNYEAQ (reference sequence). The V gene lost 5 bases and the J gene lost 5 bases, with 15 bases spanning the gap. CDR3 loop: CASSTRGPPETQYF. DNA of the CDR3: TGTGCCAGCAGCACCCGAGGACCCCCGGAGACCCAGTACTTC.

The V and J genes are TRBV15 and TRBJ1-3; D is ambiguous. Deletions cut 0 bases from V and 7 bases from J, with 7 bases between. The germline V gene has CDR1 LNHNV and CDR2 YYDKDF (reference sequence). This CDR3 contains 13 residues. CDR3 DNA sequence: TGTGCCACCAGCAGAGATTCGCAGAACACCATATATTTT. Its translation: CATSRDSQNTIYF.

This clone was found once. The rearrangement links TRBV6-2 or TRBV6-3 to TRBJ2-3; perhaps D is TRBD1 or TRBD2 (5 bases each). The CDR3 consists of 15 residues. From germline, CDR1 is MNHEY and CDR2 SVGEGT. Trimming stripped 2 bases from V and 4 bases from J, with 13 bases between. The CDR3 sequence is CASSYPGPQADTQYF. CDR3 DNA sequence: TGTGCCAGCAGTTACCCGGGACCACAGGCAGATACGCAGTATTTT.

The chain has TRBV5-1 and TRBJ2-7; 9 bases match TRBD2. V lost 6 bases to trimming and J lost 2 bases; unmatched junction nucleotides: 9. CDR1 is SGHRS, CDR2 YFSETQ, per germline. This CDR3 region has 15 residues. CDR3 residues: CASKREAGGAYEQYF. CDR3 DNA: TGCGCCAGCAAGCGGGAGGCGGGGGGAGCCTACGAGCAGTACTTC.

This chain uses TRBV19 with TRBJ1-5, with D possibly TRBD1 on 6 matching bases. Trimming took off 5 bases at V and 4 bases at J, with 12 bases between the two ends. Germline loops: CDR1 LNHDA, CDR2 SQIVND (reference sequence). The CDR3 spans 14 residues. The CDR3, as DNA: TGTGCCAGTAGTCTCCAACAGGGAAATCAGCCCCAGCATTTT. Protein sequence: CASSLQQGNQPQHF.

The gene calls are TRBV6-2 or TRBV6-3 and TRBJ1-1; 11 bases map to TRBD1. This CDR3 contains 17 residues. V gave up 1 base and J gave up 0 bases; unmatched junction bases: 4. In germline, CDR1 is MNHEY, CDR2 SVGEGT. CDR3 nucleotides: TGTGCCAGCAGTTACTATAGGACAGGGGGCTTGAACACTGAAGCTTTCTTT. This sequence encodes CASSYYRTGGLNTEAFF.